This T cell receptor (beta chain) was observed in a study of CD8+ T cells in alopecia areata (dated by TCRdb to the late 2010s). About the investigation overall: Treated patients were enrolled in an open-label pilot trial of oral tofacitinib at 5 to 10 mg twice daily for moderate-to-severe alopecia areata. Tofacitinib was administered for 6 to 18 months, and 6 months of follow-up off drug were then conducted to assess delayed response and recurrence. In treated patients, disease severity was measured using the SALT score, which gives the percentage of scalp surface area affected. The study used high-throughput TCRbeta sequencing to examine T cell clonal expansion in alopecia areata, in both the C3H/HeJ mouse model and human patients. In humans, TCRbeta sequencing was performed on scalp tissue and on sorted CD4+ and CD8+ peripheral blood T cells from healthy controls and from patients with patchy or totalis/universalis alopecia areata. Tofacitinib-treated patients had biopsies at baseline and at 4 and 24 weeks of treatment, with a later scalp biopsy in several patients. Clonality in the scalp was compared among normal scalp (n=4), patchy alopecia areata scalp (n=8), and alopecia totalis/universalis scalp (n=8). RNA came from the PAXgene miRNA kit for fixed scalp, the miRNeasy kit for PBMCs, and the RNeasy kit for mouse skin. TCRbeta CDR3 regions were amplified by immunoSEQ multiplex PCR using 35 Vbeta forward and 13 Jbeta reverse primers. What the authors observed across the whole study: Scalp TCR repertoire analysis is complicated because resident alphabeta T cells in normal human skin are also sequenced, whereas mouse skin is dominated by gammadelta T cells. Tofacitinib significantly decreased scalp clonality and the number of expanded CD8+ clones among the top 100 scalp clones. Many expanded lesional clones were found to persist in scalp and blood during tofacitinib treatment, and relapse after treatment cessation may be partly explained by this persistence. Compared with mice, TCR sequences shared between patients were less clear, possibly partly because of HLA diversity across the patient population. Because the treated cohort was small and had only one nonresponder, larger studies are needed to examine links between baseline CD8+ expansion and response. Lesional scalp, especially in alopecia totalis/universalis, showed higher clonality and more expanded CD8+ clones than normal scalp, suggesting antigenic drive.

V is clipped by 1 base and J by 1 base, and the sequence between their germline boundaries is 8 bases long. CDR1 is given as MGHDK and CDR2 as SYGVNS, both from the germline V gene. From its cysteine to its phenylalanine, the CDR3 spans 16 amino acids. Only the CDR3 region is kept as DNA, spanning 48 bases read in frame from base 1. What the treatment or condition label conveys for this sample: oral pan-JAK inhibitor, 5-10 mg twice daily. Peripheral blood and lesional scalp punch biopsies were obtained from patients with alopecia areata. PBMCs were separated by density centrifugation and stained for CD3, CD4 and CD8, after which CD4+ and CD8+ T cells were sorted on a FACSAria. The library came from the immunoSEQ multiplex PCR assay. RNA was extracted from all samples and reverse transcribed into cDNA as template for TCR sequencing. SuperScript III was used for first-strand cDNA synthesis, primed with a 2:1 mix of oligo-dT and random hexamers. A synthetic immune receptor repertoire was used to measure amplification bias, and any remaining bias was corrected computationally. In the authors' own workflow: Raw reads were preprocessed to remove errors, and CDR3 was defined by IMGT conventions from the conserved cysteine to phenylalanine. To get clonality, Shannon entropy was normalized by log2 of the number of productive unique TCRs and the result was subtracted from 1. CD4 or CD8 identity of scalp clones was inferred by cross-referencing scalp TCRbeta sequences with sorted blood CD4 and CD8 repertoires. This immuneACCESS table, as held by TCRdb, lists in-frame sequences with V and J called but not all clones. Of the missing ones, under half trace to an unresolved V gene in checked studies; the others have no known cause. Clonal size and the V and J genes are those of that table, whereas D and trimming came from the DNA. This sample holds around 300,000 clones; 60% were observed only once. The ten largest clones add up to more than 0.85% of the sample.

Details on this clone: What antigen it recognizes has not been identified. Base quality data are lacking; no much larger clone is found one base away.

This chain is built from TRBV25-1 and TRBJ1-6, with no D gene named confidently. The TCR comes from a human donor with alopecia areata. This specimen consisted of CD4+ T cells sorted from blood, obtained at approximately week 52, from a patient treated with tofacitinib. CDR3 region: CASSELGASYNSPLHF. At the DNA level, the sequence is TGTGCCAGCAGTGAATTGGGAGCTTCCTATAATTCACCCCTCCACTTT.